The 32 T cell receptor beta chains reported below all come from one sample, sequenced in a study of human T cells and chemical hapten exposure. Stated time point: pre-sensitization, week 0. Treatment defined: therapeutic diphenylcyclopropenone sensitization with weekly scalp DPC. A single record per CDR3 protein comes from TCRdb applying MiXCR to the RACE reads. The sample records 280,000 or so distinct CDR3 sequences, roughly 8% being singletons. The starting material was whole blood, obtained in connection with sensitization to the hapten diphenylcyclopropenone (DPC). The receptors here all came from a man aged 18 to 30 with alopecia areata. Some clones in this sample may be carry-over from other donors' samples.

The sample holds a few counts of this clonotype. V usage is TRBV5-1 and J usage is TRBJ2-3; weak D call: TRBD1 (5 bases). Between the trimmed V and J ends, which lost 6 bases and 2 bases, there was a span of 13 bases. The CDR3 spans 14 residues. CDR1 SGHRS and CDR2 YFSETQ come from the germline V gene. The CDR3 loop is CASMPGLDTDTQYF. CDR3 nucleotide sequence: TGCGCCAGCATGCCAGGGCTGGACACAGATACGCAGTATTTT.

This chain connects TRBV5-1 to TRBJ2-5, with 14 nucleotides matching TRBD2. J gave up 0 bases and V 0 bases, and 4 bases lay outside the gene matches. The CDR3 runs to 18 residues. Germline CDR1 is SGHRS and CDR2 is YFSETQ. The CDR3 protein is CASSLGMGLAGDQETQYF. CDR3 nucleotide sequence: TGCGCCAGCAGCTTGGGGATGGGACTAGCGGGGGACCAAGAGACCCAGTACTTC.

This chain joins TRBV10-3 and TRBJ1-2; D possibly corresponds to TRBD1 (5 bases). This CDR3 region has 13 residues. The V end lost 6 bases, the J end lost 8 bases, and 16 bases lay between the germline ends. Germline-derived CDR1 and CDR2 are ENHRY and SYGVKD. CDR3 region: CAISPIPQGGYTF. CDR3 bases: TGTGCCATCAGCCCGATACCTCAGGGAGGCTACACCTTC.

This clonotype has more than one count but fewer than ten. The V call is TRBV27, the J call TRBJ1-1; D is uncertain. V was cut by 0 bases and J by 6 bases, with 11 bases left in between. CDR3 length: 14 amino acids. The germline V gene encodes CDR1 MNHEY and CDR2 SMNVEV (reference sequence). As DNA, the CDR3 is TGTGCCAGCAGTTTATCGATCGTAACGGCTGAAGCTTTCTTT. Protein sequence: CASSLSIVTAEAFF.

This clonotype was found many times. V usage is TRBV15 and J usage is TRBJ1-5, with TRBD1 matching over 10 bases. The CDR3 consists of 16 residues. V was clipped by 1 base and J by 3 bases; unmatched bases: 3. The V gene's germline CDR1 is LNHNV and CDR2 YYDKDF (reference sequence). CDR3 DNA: TGTGCCACCAGCAGAGTAGGACAGGGGGACAATCAGCCCCAGCATTTT. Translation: CATSRVGQGDNQPQHF.

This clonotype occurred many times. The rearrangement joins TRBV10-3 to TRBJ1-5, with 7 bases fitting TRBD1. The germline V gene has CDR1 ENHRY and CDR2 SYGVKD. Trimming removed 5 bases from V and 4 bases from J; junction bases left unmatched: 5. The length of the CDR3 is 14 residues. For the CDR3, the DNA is TGTGCCATCAGTAAAACAGGGGCGAATCAGCCCCAGCATTTT. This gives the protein CAISKTGANQPQHF.

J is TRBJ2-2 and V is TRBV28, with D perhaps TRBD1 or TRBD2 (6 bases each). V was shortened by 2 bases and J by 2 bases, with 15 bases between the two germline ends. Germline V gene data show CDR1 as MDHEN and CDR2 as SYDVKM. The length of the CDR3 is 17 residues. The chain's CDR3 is CASSLVGGKGNTGELFF. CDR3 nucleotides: TGTGCCAGCAGTTTAGTAGGGGGGAAGGGAAACACCGGGGAGCTGTTTTTT.

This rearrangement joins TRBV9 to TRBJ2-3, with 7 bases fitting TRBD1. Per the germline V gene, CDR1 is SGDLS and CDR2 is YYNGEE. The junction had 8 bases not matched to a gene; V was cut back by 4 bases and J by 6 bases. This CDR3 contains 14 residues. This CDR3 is CASSRRGSDDTQYF. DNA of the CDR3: TGTGCCAGCAGCCGCAGGGGGAGTGACGATACGCAGTATTTT. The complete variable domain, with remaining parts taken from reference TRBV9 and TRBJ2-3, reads DSGVTQTPKHLITATGQRVTLRCSPRSGDLSVYWYQQSLDQGLQFLIQYYNGEERAKGNILERFSAQQFPDLHSELNLSSLELGDSALYFCASSRRGSDDTQYFGPGTRLTVL.

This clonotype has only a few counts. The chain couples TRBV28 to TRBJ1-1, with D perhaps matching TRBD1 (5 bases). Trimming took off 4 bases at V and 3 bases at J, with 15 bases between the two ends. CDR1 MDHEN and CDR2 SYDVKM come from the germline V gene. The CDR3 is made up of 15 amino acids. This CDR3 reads CASSWDWSRYTEAFF. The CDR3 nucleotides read TGTGCCAGCAGTTGGGACTGGAGCCGCTACACTGAAGCTTTCTTT.

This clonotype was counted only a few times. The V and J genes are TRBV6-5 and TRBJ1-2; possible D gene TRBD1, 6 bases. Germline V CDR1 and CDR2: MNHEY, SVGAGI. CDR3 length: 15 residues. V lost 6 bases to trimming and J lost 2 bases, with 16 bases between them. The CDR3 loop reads CASREDRLINYGYTF. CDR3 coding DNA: TGTGCCAGCAGAGAGGACAGACTAATCAACTATGGCTACACCTTC.

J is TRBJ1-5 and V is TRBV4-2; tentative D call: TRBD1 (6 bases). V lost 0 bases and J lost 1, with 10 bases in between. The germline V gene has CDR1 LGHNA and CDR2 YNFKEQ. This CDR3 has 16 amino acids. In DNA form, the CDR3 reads TGTGCCAGCAGCCAAGATCAGGGGAGCAGCAATCAGCCCCAGCATTTT. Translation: CASSQDQGSSNQPQHF.

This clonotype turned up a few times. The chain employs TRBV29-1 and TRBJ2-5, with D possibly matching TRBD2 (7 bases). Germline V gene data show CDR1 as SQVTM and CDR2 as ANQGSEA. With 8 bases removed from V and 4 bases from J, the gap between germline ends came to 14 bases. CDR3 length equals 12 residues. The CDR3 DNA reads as TGCAGCCTGGGGGGGGGCGGAGAGACCCAGTACTTC. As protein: CSLGGGGETQYF.

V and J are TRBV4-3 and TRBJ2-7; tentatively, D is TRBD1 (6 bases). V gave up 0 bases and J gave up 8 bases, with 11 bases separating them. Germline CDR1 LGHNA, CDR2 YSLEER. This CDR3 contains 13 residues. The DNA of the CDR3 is TGCGCCAGCAGCCAAGATCTACAGGGCCAGCAGTACGTC. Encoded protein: CASSQDLQGQQYV.

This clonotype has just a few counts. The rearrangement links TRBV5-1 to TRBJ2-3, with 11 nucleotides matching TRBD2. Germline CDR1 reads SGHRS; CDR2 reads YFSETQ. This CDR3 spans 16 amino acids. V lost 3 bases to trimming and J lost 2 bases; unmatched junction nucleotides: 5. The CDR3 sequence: CASSWGTSGSTDTQYF. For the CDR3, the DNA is TGCGCCAGCAGCTGGGGGACTAGCGGATCCACAGATACGCAGTATTTT.

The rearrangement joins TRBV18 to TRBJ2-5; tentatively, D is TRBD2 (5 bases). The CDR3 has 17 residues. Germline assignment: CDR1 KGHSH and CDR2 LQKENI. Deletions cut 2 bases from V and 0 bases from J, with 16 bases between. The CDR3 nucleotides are TGTGCCAGCTCACCAAAGTCGTCTAGCCGATACCAAGAGACCCAGTACTTC. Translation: CASSPKSSSRYQETQYF. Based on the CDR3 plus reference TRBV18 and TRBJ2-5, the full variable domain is NAGVMQNPRHLVRRRGQEARLRCSPMKGHSHVYWYRQLPEEGLKFMVYLQKENIIDESGMPKERFSAEFPKEGPSILRIQQVVRGDSAAYFCASSPKSSSRYQETQYFGPGTRLLVL.

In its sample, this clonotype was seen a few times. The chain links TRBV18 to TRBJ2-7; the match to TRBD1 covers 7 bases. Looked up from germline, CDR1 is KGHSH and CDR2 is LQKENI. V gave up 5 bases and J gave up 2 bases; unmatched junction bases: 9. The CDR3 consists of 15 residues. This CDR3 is CASSATGDQTYEQYV. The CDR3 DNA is TGTGCCAGCTCAGCAACAGGGGACCAAACCTACGAGCAGTACGTC.

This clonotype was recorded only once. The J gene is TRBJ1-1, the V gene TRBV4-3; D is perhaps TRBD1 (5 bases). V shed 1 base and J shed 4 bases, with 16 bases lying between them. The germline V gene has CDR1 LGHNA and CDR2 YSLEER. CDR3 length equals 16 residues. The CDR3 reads CASSQGRRAGTTEAFF. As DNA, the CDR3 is TGCGCCAGCAGCCAAGGGAGAAGGGCAGGGACCACTGAAGCTTTCTTT.

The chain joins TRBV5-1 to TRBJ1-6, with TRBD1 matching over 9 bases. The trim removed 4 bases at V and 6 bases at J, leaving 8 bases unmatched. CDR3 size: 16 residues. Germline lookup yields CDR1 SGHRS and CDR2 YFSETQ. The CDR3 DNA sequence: TGCGCCAGCAGCCCCACAGGGGGCGAAGGTAATTCACCCCTCCACTTT. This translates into CASSPTGGEGNSPLHF.

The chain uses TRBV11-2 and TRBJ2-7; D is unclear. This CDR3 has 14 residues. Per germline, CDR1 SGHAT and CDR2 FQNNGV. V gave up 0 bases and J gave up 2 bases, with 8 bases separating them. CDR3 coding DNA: TGTGCCAGCAGCTTAGATCCGGGCGCCTACGAGCAGTACTTC. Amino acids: CASSLDPGAYEQYF.

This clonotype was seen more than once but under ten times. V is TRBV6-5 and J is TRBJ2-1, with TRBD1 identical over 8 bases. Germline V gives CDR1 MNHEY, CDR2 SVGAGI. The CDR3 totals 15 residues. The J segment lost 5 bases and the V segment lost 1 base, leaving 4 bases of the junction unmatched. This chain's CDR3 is CASSYWGQEDNEQFF. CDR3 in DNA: TGTGCCAGCAGTTACTGGGGACAGGAAGACAATGAGCAGTTCTTC.

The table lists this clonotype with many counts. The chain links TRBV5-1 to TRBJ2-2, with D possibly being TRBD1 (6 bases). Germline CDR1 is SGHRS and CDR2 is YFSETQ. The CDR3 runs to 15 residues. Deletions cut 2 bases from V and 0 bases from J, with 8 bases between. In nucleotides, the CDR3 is TGCGCCAGCAGCTTTACAGGGACGAACACCGGGGAGCTGTTTTTT. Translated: CASSFTGTNTGELFF.

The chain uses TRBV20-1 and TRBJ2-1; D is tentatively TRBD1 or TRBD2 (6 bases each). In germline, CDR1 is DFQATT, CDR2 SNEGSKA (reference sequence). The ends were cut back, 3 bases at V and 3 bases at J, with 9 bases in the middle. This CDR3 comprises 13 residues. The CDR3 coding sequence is TGCAGTGCTAGGGGGGGCGTCTACAATGAGCAGTTCTTC. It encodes CSARGGVYNEQFF.

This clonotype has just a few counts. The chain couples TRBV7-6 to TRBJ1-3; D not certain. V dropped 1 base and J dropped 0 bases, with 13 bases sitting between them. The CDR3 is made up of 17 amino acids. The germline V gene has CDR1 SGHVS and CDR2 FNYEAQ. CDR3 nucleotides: TGTGCCAGCAGCTTAGTAAGGCAGCCCAGCTCTGGAAACACCATATATTTT. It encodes CASSLVRQPSSGNTIYF. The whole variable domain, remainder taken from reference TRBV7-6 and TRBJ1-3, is GAGVSQSPRYKVTKRGQDVALRCDPISGHVSLYWYRQALGQGPEFLTYFNYEAQQDKSGLPNDRFSAERPEGSISTLTIQRTEQRDSAMYRCASSLVRQPSSGNTIYFGEGSWLTVV.

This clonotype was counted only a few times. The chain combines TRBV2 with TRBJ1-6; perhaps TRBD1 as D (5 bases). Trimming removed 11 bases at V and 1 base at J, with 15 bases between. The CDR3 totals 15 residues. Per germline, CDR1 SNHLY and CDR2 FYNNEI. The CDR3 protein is CAGGQDSSYNSPLHF. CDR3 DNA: TGTGCCGGCGGACAAGACAGTTCCTATAATTCACCCCTCCACTTT.

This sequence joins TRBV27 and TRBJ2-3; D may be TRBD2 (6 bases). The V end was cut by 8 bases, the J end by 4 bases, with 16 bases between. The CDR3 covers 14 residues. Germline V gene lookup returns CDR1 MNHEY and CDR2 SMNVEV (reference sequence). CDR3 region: CASRWTEGSDTQYF. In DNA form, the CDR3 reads TGTGCCAGCCGTTGGACGGAGGGGTCAGATACGCAGTATTTT.

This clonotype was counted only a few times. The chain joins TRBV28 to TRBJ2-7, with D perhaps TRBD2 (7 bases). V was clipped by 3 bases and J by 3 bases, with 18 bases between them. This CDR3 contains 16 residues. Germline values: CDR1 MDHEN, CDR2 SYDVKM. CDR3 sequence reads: CASSFFGGGGSYEQYF. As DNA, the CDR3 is TGTGCCAGCAGTTTTTTCGGGGGAGGGGGTAGCTACGAGCAGTACTTC.

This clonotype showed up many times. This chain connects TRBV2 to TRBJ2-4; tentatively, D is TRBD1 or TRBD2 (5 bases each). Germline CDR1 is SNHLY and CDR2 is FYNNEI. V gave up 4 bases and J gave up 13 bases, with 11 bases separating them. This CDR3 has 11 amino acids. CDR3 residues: CASSVGVFQYF. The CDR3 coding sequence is TGTGCCAGCAGTGTGGGGGTTTTCCAGTACTTC.

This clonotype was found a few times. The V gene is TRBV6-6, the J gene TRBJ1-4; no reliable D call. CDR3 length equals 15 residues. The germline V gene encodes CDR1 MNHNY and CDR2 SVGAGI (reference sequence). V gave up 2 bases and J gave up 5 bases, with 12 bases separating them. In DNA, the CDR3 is TGTGCCAGCAGTTACGAGCCGGGATCCAATGAAAAACTGTTTTTT. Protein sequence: CASSYEPGSNEKLFF.

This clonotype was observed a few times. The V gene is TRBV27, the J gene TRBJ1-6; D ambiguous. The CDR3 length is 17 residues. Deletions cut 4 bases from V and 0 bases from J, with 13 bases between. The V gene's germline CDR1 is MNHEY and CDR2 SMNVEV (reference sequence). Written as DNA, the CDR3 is TGTGCCAGCAGTTCGATCTACCAAAGCTCCTATAATTCACCCCTCCACTTT. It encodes CASSSIYQSSYNSPLHF.

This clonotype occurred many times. The chain's CDR3 is CASSGPPSGRSSYNEQFF. In DNA form, the CDR3 reads TGTGCCAGCAGTGGCCCTCCTAGTGGGCGGAGCTCCTACAATGAGCAGTTCTTC. The chain links TRBV7-2 to TRBJ2-1, with D hard to call. V was pared by 6 bases and J by 0 bases, with 21 bases between. Germline assignment: CDR1 SGHTA and CDR2 FQGNSA. The CDR3 has 18 residues.

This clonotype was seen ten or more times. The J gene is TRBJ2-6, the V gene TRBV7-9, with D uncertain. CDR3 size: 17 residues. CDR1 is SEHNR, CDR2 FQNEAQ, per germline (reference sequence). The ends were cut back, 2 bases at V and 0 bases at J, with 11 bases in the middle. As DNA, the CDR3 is TGTGCCAGCAGCTTATCGGGTTGGCCCTCTGGGGCCAACGTCCTGACTTTC. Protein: CASSLSGWPSGANVLTF.

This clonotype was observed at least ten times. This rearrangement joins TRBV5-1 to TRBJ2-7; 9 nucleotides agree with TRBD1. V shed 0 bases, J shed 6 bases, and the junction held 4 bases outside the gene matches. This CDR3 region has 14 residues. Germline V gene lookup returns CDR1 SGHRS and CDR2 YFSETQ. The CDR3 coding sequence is TGCGCCAGCAGCTTGGGGGACAGGGCCGGCGAGCAGTACGTC. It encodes CASSLGDRAGEQYV.